The entry below describes one T cell receptor (beta chain). Use of 60 Vbeta and 13 Jbeta primers characterized the PCR. Sequencing used immunoSEQ multiplex PCR; TCRdb keeps in-frame clones, though not all of them. The sample records around 92,000 clones, about 85% being singletons. This record belongs to a study of cytomegalovirus exposure and HLA in healthy donors. Trimming at V came to 4 bases and at J to 2 bases, leaving 3 bases not matched to a gene. Per germline, CDR1 KGHSH and CDR2 LQKENI. The CDR3 spans 14 residues. The J gene is TRBJ2-7, the V gene TRBV18, with 9 bases identical to TRBD1. The sequenced sample was PBMCs. This TCR was recovered from a female donor in good health and CMV-seropositive. The CDR3 region has the DNA TGTGCCAGCTCACTAGGACAGGGGACCTACGAGCAGTACTTC. Residues: CASSLGQGTYEQYF.